Reported below is one TCR beta chain. Antigen unknown. The data were obtained in a study of CD4 T cells in relation to SARS-CoV-2 and coronaviruses. Study-level points and caveats: Crossreactive clones expanded significantly less to SARS-CoV-2 than monoreactive clones.

Generated by immunoSEQ multiplex PCR, the TCRdb table keeps only in-frame clones and is missing some. The sample shows about 56,000 clones, approximately 90% of them seen only once. Germline CDR1 is LGHDT and CDR2 is YNNKEL (reference sequence). V shed 1 base, J shed 1 base, and the junction held 4 bases outside the gene matches. The CDR3 loop spans 15 amino acids. The TCR originated in an adult with COVID-19. The genes are TRBV3-1 (or the pseudogene TRBV3-2) and TRBJ2-7; TRBD1 matches 7 bases. Sequenced material: naive CD4+ T cells from PBMCs. The subset here: naive CD4+ T cells isolated by negative enrichment. Written as DNA, the CDR3 is TGTGCCAGCAGCCAAGGCAGGGGGTGGTCCTACGAGCAGTACTTC. Translating gives CASSQGRGWSYEQYF.